This T cell receptor beta chain stems from a study of beta chain features in type 1 diabetes. Overall study results and limits: Insertions were fewer and deletions more numerous at VDJ junctions in type 1 diabetes patients.

Concerning this clone: Its antigen is currently unknown.

The isolated RNA, all of it, was reverse transcribed, so expressed TCRB transcripts were what got sequenced. Using immunoSEQ multiplex PCR, the repertoire was profiled, and TCRdb retains in-frame clones only, with some absent. The table lists around 300,000 clones, 7% to 9% of them singletons. This CDR3 is built from 13 residues. Trimming cost V 10 bases and J 0 bases, with 12 bases left between them. The germline V gene encodes CDR1 SNHLY and CDR2 FYNNEI. The sample taken for sequencing was central memory CD4+ T cells from blood. The clonotype was recovered from a woman aged 18-29 years in good health. The chain joins TRBV2 to TRBJ1-1; a weak D match, TRBD1 (5 bases). The CDR3 DNA reads TGTGCCACCATTAGGGACTTGAACACTGAAGCTTTCTTT. Translated, it gives CATIRDLNTEAFF.